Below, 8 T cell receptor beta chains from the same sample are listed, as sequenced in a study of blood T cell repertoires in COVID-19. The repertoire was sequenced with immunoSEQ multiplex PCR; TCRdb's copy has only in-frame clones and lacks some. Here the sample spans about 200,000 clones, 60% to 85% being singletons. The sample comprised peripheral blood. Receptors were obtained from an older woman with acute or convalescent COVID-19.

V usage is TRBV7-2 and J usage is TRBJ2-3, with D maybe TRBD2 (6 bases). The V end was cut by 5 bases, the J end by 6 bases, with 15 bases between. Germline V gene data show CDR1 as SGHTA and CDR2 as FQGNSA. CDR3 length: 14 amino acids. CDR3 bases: TGTGCCAGCAGCCCAGGACTATTTCCGGATACGCAGTATTTT. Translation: CASSPGLFPDTQYF.

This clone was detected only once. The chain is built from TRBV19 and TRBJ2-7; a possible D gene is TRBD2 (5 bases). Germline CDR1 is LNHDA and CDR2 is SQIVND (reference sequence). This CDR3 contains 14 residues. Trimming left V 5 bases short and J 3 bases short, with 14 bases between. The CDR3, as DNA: TGTGCCAGTAGTGCGGACTTCCGAGACTACGAGCAGTACTTC. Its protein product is CASSADFRDYEQYF. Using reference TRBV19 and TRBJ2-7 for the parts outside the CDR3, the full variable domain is DGGITQSPKYLFRKEGQNVTLSCEQNLNHDAMYWYRQDPGQGLRLIYYSQIVNDFQKGDIAEGYSVSREKKESFPLTVTSAQKNPTAFYLCASSADFRDYEQYFGPGTRLTVT.

CDR3 DNA sequence: TGTGCCAGCAGCTTGACAGGGGGCATAGGGAGCAATCAGCCCCAGCATTTT. It codes for CASSLTGGIGSNQPQHF. The V and J genes are TRBV5-6 and TRBJ1-5; 9 nucleotides match TRBD1. The J segment lost 1 base and the V segment lost 1 base, leaving 6 bases of the junction unmatched. The CDR3 runs to 17 residues. Germline lookup yields CDR1 SGHDT and CDR2 YYEEEE.

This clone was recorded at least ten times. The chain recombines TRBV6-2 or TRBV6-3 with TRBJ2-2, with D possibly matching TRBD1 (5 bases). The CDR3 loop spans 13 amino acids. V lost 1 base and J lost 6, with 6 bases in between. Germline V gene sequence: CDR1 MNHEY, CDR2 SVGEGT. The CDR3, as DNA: TGTGCCAGCAGTTACTTAGGGGCCGGGGAGCTGTTTTTT. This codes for CASSYLGAGELFF.

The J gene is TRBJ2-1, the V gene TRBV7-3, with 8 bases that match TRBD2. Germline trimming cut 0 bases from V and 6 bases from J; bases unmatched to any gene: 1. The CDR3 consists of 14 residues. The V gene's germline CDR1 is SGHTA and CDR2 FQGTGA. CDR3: CASSLTGTSNEQFF. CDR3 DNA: TGTGCCAGCAGCTTAACTGGGACTAGCAATGAGCAGTTCTTC.

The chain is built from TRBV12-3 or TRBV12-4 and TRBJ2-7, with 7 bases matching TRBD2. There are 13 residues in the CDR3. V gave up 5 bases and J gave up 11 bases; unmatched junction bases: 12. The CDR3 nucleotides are TGTGCCAGCAGTAGCGGGACTCCACGAGAGAAGTACTTC. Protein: CASSSGTPREKYF.

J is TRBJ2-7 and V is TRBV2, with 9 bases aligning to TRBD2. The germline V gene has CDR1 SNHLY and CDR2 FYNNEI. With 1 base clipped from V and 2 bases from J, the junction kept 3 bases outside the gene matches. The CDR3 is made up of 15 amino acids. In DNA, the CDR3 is TGTGCCAGCAGTGAAGGGATAGCGGGGGCCTACGAGCAGTACTTC. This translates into CASSEGIAGAYEQYF.

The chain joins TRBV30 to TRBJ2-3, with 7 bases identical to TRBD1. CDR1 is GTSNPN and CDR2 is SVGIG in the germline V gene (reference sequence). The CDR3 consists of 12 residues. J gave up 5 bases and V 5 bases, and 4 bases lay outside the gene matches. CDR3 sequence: CAWGHRGDTQYF. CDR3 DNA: TGTGCCTGGGGCCACAGGGGAGATACGCAGTATTTT.